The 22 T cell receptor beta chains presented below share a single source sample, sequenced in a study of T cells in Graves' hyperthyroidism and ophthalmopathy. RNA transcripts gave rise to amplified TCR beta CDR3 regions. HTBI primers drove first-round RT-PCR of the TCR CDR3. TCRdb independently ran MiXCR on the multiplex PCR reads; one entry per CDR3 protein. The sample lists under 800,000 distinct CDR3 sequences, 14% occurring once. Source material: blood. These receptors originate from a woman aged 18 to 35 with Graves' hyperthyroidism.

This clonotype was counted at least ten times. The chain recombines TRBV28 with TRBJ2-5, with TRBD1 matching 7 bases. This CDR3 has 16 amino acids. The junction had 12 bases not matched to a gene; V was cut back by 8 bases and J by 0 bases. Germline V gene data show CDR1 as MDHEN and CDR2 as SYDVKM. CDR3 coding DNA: TGTGCCAGCCGATCCCCGACAGGGCCCTACCAAGAGACCCAGTACTTC. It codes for CASRSPTGPYQETQYF.

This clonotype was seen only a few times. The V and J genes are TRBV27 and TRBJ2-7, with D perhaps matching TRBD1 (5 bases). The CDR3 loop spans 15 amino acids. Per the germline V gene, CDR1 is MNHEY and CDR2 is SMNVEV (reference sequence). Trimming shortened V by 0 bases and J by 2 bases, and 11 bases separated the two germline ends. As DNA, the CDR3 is TGTGCCAGCAGTTTATCAGGGGTCCCTACCTACGAGCAGTACTTC. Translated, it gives CASSLSGVPTYEQYF.

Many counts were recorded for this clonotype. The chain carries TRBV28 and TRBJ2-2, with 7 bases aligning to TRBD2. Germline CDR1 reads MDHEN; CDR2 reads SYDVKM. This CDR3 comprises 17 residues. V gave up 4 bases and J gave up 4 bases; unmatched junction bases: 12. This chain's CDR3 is CASSWSRAGLSTGELFF. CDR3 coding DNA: TGTGCCAGCAGTTGGAGTAGAGCGGGATTAAGCACCGGGGAGCTGTTTTTT.

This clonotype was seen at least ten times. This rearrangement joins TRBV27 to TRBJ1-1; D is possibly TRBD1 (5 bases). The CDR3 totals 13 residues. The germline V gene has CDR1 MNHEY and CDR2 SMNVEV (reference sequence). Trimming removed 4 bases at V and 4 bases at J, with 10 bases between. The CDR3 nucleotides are TGTGCCAGCAGTTGGGGGACGAGCACTGAAGCTTTCTTT. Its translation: CASSWGTSTEAFF.

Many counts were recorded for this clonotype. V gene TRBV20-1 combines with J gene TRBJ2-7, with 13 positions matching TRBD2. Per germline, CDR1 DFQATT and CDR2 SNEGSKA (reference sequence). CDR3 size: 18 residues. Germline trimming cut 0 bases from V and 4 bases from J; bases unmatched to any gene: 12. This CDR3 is CSARDASGLAGRPYEQYF. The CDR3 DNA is TGCAGTGCTAGAGATGCCTCGGGACTAGCGGGGAGACCTTACGAGCAGTACTTC.

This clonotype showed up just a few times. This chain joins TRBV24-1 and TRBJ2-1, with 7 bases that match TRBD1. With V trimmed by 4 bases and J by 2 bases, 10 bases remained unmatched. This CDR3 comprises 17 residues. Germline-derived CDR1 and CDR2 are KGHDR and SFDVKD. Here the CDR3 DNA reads TGTGCCACCAGTGACGCCTCCGGGACAGCGACCTACAATGAGCAGTTCTTC. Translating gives CATSDASGTATYNEQFF.

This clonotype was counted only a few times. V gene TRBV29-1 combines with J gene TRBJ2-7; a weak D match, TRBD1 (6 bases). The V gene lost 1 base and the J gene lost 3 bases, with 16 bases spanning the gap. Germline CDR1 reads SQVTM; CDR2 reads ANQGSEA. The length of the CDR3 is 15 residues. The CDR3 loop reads CSVEATGILGYEQYF. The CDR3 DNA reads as TGCAGCGTTGAAGCGACAGGCATTCTGGGCTACGAGCAGTACTTC.

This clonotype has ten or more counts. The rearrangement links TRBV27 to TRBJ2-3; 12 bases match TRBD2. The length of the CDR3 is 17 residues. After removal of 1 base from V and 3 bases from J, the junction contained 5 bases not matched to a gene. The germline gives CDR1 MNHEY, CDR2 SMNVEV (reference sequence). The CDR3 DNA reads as TGTGCCAGCAGTTTATGGCCTAGCGGGAGGGCTACAGATACGCAGTATTTT. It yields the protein CASSLWPSGRATDTQYF.

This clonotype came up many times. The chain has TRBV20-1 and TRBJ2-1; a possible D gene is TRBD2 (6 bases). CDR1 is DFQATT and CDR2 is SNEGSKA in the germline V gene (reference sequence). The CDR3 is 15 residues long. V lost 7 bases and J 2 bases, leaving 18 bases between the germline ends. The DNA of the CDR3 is TGCAGTGGCAAAAAGGGGCGGGATGCCTACAATGAGCAGTTCTTC. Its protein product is CSGKKGRDAYNEQFF.

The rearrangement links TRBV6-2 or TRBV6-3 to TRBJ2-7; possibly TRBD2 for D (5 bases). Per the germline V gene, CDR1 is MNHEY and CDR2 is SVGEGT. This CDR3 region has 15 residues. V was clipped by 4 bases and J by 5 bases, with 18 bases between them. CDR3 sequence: CASSSAQRVRDEQYF. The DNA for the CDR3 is TGTGCCAGCAGTTCAGCTCAGAGGGTTCGGGACGAGCAGTACTTC.

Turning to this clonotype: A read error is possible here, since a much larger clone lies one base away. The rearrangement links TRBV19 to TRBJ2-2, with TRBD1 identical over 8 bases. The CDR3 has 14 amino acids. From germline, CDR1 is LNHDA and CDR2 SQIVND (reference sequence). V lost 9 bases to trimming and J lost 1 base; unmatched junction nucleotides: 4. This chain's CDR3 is CASTGTGNTGELFF. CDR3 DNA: TGTGCCAGCACCGGGACAGGGAACACCGGGGAGCTGTTTTTT.

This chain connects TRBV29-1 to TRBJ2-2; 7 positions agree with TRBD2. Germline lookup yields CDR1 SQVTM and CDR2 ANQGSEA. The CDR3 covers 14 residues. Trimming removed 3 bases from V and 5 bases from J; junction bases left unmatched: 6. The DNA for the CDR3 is TGCAGCGTTGAGGCGCAGGGAGGGACCGGGGAGCTGTTTTTT. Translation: CSVEAQGGTGELFF.

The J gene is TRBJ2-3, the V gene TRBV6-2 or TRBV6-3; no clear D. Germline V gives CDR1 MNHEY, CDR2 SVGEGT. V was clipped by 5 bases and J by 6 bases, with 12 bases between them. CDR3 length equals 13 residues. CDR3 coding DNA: TGTGCCAGCAGTGCTCCTCTTGGTGATACGCAGTATTTT. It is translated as CASSAPLGDTQYF.

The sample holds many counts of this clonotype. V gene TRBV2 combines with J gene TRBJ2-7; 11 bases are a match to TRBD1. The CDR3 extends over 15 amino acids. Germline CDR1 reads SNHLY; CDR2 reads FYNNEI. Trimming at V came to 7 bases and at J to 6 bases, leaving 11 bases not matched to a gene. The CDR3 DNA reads TGTGCCAGCACCGCTCCCGGGACAGGGGGGGGCGAGCAGTACTTC. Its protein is CASTAPGTGGGEQYF.

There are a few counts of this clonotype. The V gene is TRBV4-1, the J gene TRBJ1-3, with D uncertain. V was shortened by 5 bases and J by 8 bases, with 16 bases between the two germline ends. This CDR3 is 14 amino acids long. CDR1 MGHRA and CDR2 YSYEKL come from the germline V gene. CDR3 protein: CASSGRLTKDTIYF. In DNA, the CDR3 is TGCGCCAGCAGCGGAAGATTGACCAAGGACACCATATATTTT.

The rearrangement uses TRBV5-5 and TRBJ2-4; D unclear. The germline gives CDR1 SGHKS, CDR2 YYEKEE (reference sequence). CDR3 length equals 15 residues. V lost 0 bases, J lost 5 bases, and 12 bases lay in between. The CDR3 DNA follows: TGTGCCAGCAGCTTGGCATCGGTAGCACAAAACATTCAGTACTTC. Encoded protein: CASSLASVAQNIQYF.

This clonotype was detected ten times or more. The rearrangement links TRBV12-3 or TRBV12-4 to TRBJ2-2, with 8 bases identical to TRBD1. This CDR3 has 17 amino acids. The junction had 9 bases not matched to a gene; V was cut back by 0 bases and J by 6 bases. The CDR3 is CASSLARWTGYPGELFF. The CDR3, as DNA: TGTGCCAGCAGTTTAGCGCGGTGGACAGGGTATCCCGGGGAGCTGTTTTTT.

Here the CDR3 reads CASSQSGDHHGYTF. CDR3 nucleotides: TGCGCCAGCAGTCAGTCGGGAGATCATCATGGCTACACCTTC. The chain combines TRBV5-1 with TRBJ1-2; D remains unclear. The V gene lost 5 bases and the J gene lost 6 bases, with 17 bases spanning the gap. CDR1 is SGHRS and CDR2 is YFSETQ in the germline V gene. The CDR3 totals 14 residues.

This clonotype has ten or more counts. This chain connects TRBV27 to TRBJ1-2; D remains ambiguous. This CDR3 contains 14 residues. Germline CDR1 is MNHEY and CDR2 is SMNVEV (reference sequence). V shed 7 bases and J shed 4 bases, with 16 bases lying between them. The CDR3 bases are TGTGCCAGCAAGTGGCGCCAGGCGAGCTATGGCTACACCTTC. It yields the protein CASKWRQASYGYTF.

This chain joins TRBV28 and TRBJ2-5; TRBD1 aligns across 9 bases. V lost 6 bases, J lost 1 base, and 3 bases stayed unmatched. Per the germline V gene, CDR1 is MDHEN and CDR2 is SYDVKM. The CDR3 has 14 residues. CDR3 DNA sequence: TGTGCCAGCAGGGACAGGGGAGTCCAAGAGACCCAGTACTTC. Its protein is CASRDRGVQETQYF.

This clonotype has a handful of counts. DNA of the CDR3: TGTGCCAGCAGCTTAGCAGCCGGTGAAGCTTTCTTT. Translation gives CASSLAAGEAFF. The gene calls are TRBV7-9 and TRBJ1-1; no reliable D call. Germline lookup yields CDR1 SEHNR and CDR2 FQNEAQ (reference sequence). This CDR3 is 12 amino acids long. Between the trimmed V and J ends, which lost 0 bases and 7 bases, there was a span of 6 bases.

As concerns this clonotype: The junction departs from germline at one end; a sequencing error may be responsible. The CDR3 coding sequence is TGTGCCACCAGTGATACAAGCTCTGGGGCCAACGTCCCGACTTTC. This gives the protein CATSDTSSGANVPTF. The chain couples TRBV24-1 to TRBJ2-6, with TRBD1 as a possible D gene (5 bases). Germline CDR1 is KGHDR and CDR2 is SFDVKD. The CDR3 consists of 15 residues.